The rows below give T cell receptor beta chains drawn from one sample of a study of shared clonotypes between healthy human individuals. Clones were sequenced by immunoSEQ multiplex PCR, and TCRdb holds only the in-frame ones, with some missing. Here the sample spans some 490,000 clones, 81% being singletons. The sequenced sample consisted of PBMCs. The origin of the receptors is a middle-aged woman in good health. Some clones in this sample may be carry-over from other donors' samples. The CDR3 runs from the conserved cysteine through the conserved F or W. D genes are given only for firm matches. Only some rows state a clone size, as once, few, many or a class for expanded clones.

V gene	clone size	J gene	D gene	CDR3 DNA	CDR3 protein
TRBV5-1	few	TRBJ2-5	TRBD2	TGCGCCAGCAGCGTCGGGGGGGCGCAAGAGACCCAGTACTTC	CASSVGGAQETQYF
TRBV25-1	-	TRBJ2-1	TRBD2	TGTGCCAGCAGTGATTTTGCTAGCGGGAGGGGCAATGAGCAGTTCTTC	CASSDFASGRGNEQFF
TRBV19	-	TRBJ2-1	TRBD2	TGTGCCAGTAGTATACTAGCGGGAGGGGATGAGCAGTTCTTC	CASSILAGGDEQFF
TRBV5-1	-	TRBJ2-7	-	TGCGCCAGCAGCCCGGGGGATGGGTTAGGCGAGCAGTACTTC	CASSPGDGLGEQYF
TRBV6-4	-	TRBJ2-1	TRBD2	TGTGCCAGCAGTGACTCAGGGGCGGGAGACTACAATGAGCAGTTCTTC	CASSDSGAGDYNEQFF
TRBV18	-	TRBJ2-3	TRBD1	TGTGCCAGCTCACCCCAGGGGGTTTACTCCACAGATACGCAGTATTTT	CASSPQGVYSTDTQYF
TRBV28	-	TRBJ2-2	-	TGTGCCAGCAGAGTTCCCTGGGAACTCTCGAACACCGGGGAGCTGTTTTTT	CASRVPWELSNTGELFF
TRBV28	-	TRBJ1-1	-	TGTGCCAGCAGCCCTCGGGGACGGGGTCGGGGAGCTTTCTTT	CASSPRGRGRGAFF
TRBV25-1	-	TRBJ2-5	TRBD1	TGTGCCAGCAGCTCGGACAGGGAGGCAGAGACCCAGTACTTC	CASSSDREAETQYF
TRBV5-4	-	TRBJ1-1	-	TGTGCCAGCAGAGGCGGGTCAGTCGGTGAAGCTTTCTTT	CASRGGSVGEAFF
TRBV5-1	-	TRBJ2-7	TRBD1	TGCGCCAGCAGCGTGACAGGGGCGAGTACCTACGAGCAGTACTTC	CASSVTGASTYEQYF
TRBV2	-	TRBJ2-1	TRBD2	TGTGCCAGCACCCTAAGCGGGGGGCCACTAGCGGGAGGGTACAATGAGCAGTTCTTC	CASTLSGGPLAGGYNEQFF
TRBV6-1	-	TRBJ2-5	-	TGTGCCAGCAGTGAAACGGGTAGGGGACAAGAGACCCAGTACTTC	CASSETGRGQETQYF
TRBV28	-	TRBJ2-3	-	TGTGCCAGCAGTTTATTTGGGGGAGTCAACACAGATACGCAGTATTTT	CASSLFGGVNTDTQYF
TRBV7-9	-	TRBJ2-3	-	TGTGCCAGCAGCTTAGTTAGGGGAACAGATACGCAGTATTTT	CASSLVRGTDTQYF
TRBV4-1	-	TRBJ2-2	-	TGCGCCAGCAGCCAAGATACAGCCTCCATCCCGGGGGAGCTGTTTTTT	CASSQDTASIPGELFF
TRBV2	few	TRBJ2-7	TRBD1	TGTGCCAGCAGGTCCGGGACAGGGGACTCCTACGAGCAGTACTTC	CASRSGTGDSYEQYF
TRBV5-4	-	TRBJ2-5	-	TGTGCCAGCAGCTTAATCGGTACCGTTGAGATGACGGAGACCCAGTACTTC	CASSLIGTVEMTETQYF
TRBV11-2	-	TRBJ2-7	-	TGTGCCAGCAGGGGGGCCGCTAGCGGCTCCTACGAGCAGTACTTC	CASRGAASGSYEQYF
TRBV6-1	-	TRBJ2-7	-	TGTGCCAGCAGTGACACGACACTTGCCGAGCAGTACTTC	CASSDTTLAEQYF
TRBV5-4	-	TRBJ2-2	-	TGTGCCAGCAGCTTGGCCGGTAGGGGAGGGGAGCTGTTTTTT	CASSLAGRGGELFF
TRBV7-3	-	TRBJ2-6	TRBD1	TGTGCCAGCAGCTCGACAGGGGGCTCTGGGGCCAACGTCCTGACTTTC	CASSSTGGSGANVLTF
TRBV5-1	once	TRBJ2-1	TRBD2	TGCGCCAGCAGCTTGGACGGGAGGGAAGGAAATGAGCAGTTCTTC	CASSLDGREGNEQFF
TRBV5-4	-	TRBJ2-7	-	TGTGCCAGCAGCTGGGGACAATACGAGCAGTACTTC	CASSWGQYEQYF
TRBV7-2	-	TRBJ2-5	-	TGTGCCAGCAGCCCGACGGGTCCCCGAGAGACCCAGTACTTC	CASSPTGPRETQYF